The clone carrying this T cell receptor delta chain has only a few counts. Possible read error: a much larger clone is one base away. TCRdb called clones from the reads again using CATT. Altogether 1,500 to 2,000 delta-chain clones are present, about 8% being singletons, with the ten largest covering about a sixth. This specimen comes from a study of gamma-delta chains in newborns, infants, children. The wider study: Innate gammadelta T cells reportedly expand polyclonally right after birth, driven by microbial exposure, per the title.

Material: blood. The clonotype originates from a child who was a newborn, infant or young child, either healthy, febrile or measles-vaccinated (not recorded which).

This CDR3 reads CALVEDWSMLGGDNTDKLIF. DNA for the CDR3: TGTGCTCTTGTGGAAGACTGGAGTATGCTTGGGGGAGACAACACCGATAAACTCATCTTT. The chain uses TRDV1 and TRDJ1; 7 nucleotides agree with TRDD3. This CDR3 has 20 residues. Germline CDR1 reads TSWWSYY; CDR2 reads QGS.